This entry is about one T cell receptor beta chain. The antigen remains undetermined. The sample is drawn from a study of T cells in localized non-small cell lung cancer. The CDR3 has 15 residues. V dropped 6 bases and J dropped 4 bases, with 18 bases sitting between them. Germline CDR1 reads LNHDA; CDR2 reads SQIVND (reference sequence). Measured with immunoSEQ multiplex PCR; TCRdb has only the in-frame clones, and not every one. The sample gives 45,000 to 60,000 clones, approximately 82% of which show up once; 20% is in the top ten. General observations from the study: Heterogeneity within the tumor remains possible, as just one region underwent sequencing.

This chain joins TRBV19 and TRBJ1-1; D is ambiguous. This sequence was found in a female donor of 60 years or more with stage II squamous cell lung carcinoma. The material sequenced was peripheral blood, taken before any cancer treatment. The CDR3 DNA reads as TGTGCCAGTAGCCAATCAGTAGGAAAGAGCACTGAAGCTTTCTTT. Protein sequence: CASSQSVGKSTEAFF. The full variable domain, rest sourced from reference TRBV19 and TRBJ1-1, is DGGITQSPKYLFRKEGQNVTLSCEQNLNHDAMYWYRQDPGQGLRLIYYSQIVNDFQKGDIAEGYSVSREKKESFPLTVTSAQKNPTAFYLCASSQSVGKSTEAFFGQGTRLTVV.